The 11 T cell receptor beta chains given below trace back to one sample, sequenced in a study of T cell responses to AZD1222 COVID-19 vaccine. Clones were read by immunoSEQ multiplex PCR, and TCRdb kept only the in-frame ones, dropping some. Of roughly 180,000 clones listed, 91% are singletons. The input for sequencing was peripheral blood, taken on day 0 of AZD1222 vaccination. The receptors stem from an adult in good health.

This chain joins TRBV25-1 and TRBJ1-5; possible D gene TRBD1, 5 bases. This CDR3 contains 14 residues. V lost 5 bases and J 7 bases, leaving 15 bases between the germline ends. Germline lookup yields CDR1 MGHDK and CDR2 SYGVNS. The CDR3 DNA reads as TGTGCCAGCAGTTCCCGCGGGACTGGACAGCCCCAGCATTTT. It yields the protein CASSSRGTGQPQHF.

The V gene is TRBV2, the J gene TRBJ1-1; possible D gene TRBD1, 6 bases. V was shortened by 5 bases and J by 6 bases, with 25 bases between the two germline ends. This CDR3 region has 17 residues. The germline CDR1 and CDR2 sequences are SNHLY and FYNNEI. The CDR3 loop reads CASSSPRGVRVDSEAFF. As DNA, the CDR3 is TGTGCCAGCAGTTCCCCTAGGGGGGTGAGGGTTGACTCTGAAGCTTTCTTT.

V gene TRBV9 combines with J gene TRBJ2-2; 8 bases line up with TRBD1. CDR1 is SGDLS, CDR2 YYNGEE, per germline. Trimming removed 3 bases from V and 7 bases from J; junction bases left unmatched: 5. This CDR3 has 14 amino acids. The CDR3 DNA is TGTGCCAGCAGCGCCAGGGGGCAAGGCGGGGAGCTGTTTTTT. This codes for CASSARGQGGELFF.

The chain joins TRBV7-9 to TRBJ1-1; TRBD1 matches at 9 bases. Unmatched junction bases numbered 4, after V lost 7 bases and J lost 4 bases. This CDR3 has 13 residues. Germline CDR1 reads SEHNR; CDR2 reads FQNEAQ (reference sequence). Written as DNA, the CDR3 is TGTGCCAGCAACCGGGACAGGGCCACTGAAGCTTTCTTT. Its protein is CASNRDRATEAFF.

The rearrangement joins TRBV19 to TRBJ2-1; 10 bases fit TRBD2. In germline, CDR1 is LNHDA, CDR2 SQIVND (reference sequence). CDR3 length equals 12 residues. V dropped 5 bases and J dropped 13; count of bases not matched to a gene: 5. The CDR3 here is CASSSSGRLQFF. The DNA of the CDR3 is TGTGCCAGTAGTTCTAGCGGGAGACTTCAGTTCTTC.

The rearrangement uses TRBV19 and TRBJ1-2, with a tentative D call TRBD1 (5 bases). The CDR3 totals 14 residues. The germline V gene encodes CDR1 LNHDA and CDR2 SQIVND (reference sequence). V was pared by 3 bases and J by 6 bases, with 14 bases between. The CDR3 DNA follows: TGTGCCAGTAGTATCCTCCGGGGGACCGATGGCTACACCTTC. Protein sequence: CASSILRGTDGYTF.

The V and J genes are TRBV9 and TRBJ2-2, with D perhaps TRBD2 (5 bases). V lost 1 base, J lost 4 bases, and 8 bases lay in between. The CDR3 runs 14 residues. Germline lookup yields CDR1 SGDLS and CDR2 YYNGEE. Written as DNA, the CDR3 is TGTGCCAGCAGCGTAACGGGGAGCACCGGGGAGCTGTTTTTT. It specifies CASSVTGSTGELFF. The full variable domain, in which reference TRBV9 and TRBJ2-2 provide the parts outside the CDR3, is DSGVTQTPKHLITATGQRVTLRCSPRSGDLSVYWYQQSLDQGLQFLIQYYNGEERAKGNILERFSAQQFPDLHSELNLSSLELGDSALYFCASSVTGSTGELFFGEGSRLTVL.

The chain links TRBV14 to TRBJ1-1, with TRBD1 as a possible D gene (5 bases). Germline CDR1 SGHDN, CDR2 FVKESK. V was cut by 5 bases and J by 4 bases, with 23 bases left in between. The CDR3 has 17 residues. CDR3 sequence reads: CASSTRGIRQGLTEAFF. The CDR3 DNA reads TGTGCCAGCAGCACAAGGGGTATACGCCAGGGTCTCACTGAAGCTTTCTTT.

The chain couples TRBV28 to TRBJ1-5; possibly TRBD1 for D (5 bases). CDR3 size: 17 residues. CDR1 MDHEN and CDR2 SYDVKM come from the germline V gene. The V and J ends lost 7 bases and 1 base respectively, with 20 bases between them. The CDR3 loop reads CASIRFRGFGSNQPQHF. The CDR3 DNA reads as TGTGCCAGCATCAGATTCCGGGGCTTTGGGAGCAATCAGCCCCAGCATTTT.

The chain links TRBV30 to TRBJ1-3, with D possibly being TRBD1 (6 bases). Trimming removed 1 base at V and 2 bases at J, with 12 bases between. There are 15 residues in the CDR3. Germline values: CDR1 GTSNPN, CDR2 SVGIG (reference sequence). CDR3 region: CAWSGPWGPGNTIYF. In DNA form, the CDR3 reads TGTGCCTGGAGTGGCCCATGGGGGCCTGGAAACACCATATATTTT. Based on the CDR3 plus reference TRBV30 and TRBJ1-3, the full variable domain is SQTIHQWPATLVQPVGSPLSLECTVEGTSNPNLYWYRQAAGRGLQLLFYSVGIGQISSEVPQNLSASRPQDRQFILSSKKLLLSDSGFYLCAWSGPWGPGNTIYFGEGSWLTVV.

The rearrangement joins TRBV30 to TRBJ2-5; D is undetermined. V shed 1 base and J shed 1 base, with 7 bases lying between them. CDR3 size: 13 residues. CDR1 GTSNPN and CDR2 SVGIG come from the germline V gene (reference sequence). The CDR3 spells CAWSAGFQETQYF. In DNA form, the CDR3 reads TGTGCCTGGAGTGCTGGGTTCCAAGAGACCCAGTACTTC.